This entry describes one T cell receptor (beta chain). No antigen is known for it. This sample is drawn from a study of T cell repertoires in cytomegalovirus infection. Via MiXCR, TCRdb re-called the reads, giving one row per CDR3 protein. The data show approximately 300,000 distinct CDR3 sequences, roughly 28% seen once. Specimen: cultured PBMCs, collected from culture after CMV antigen stimulation. This sequence originates from a human donor in good health (CMV status not recorded). Some clones in this sample may be carry-over from other donors' samples.

The chain's CDR3 is CASSIPGLSPLHF. The CDR3 coding sequence is TGTGCCAGTAGTATCCCGGGGCTTTCACCCCTCCACTTT. The chain carries TRBV19 and TRBJ1-6; D perhaps matches TRBD1 (5 bases). The CDR3 is 13 residues long. CDR1 and CDR2 (germline): LNHDA, SQIVND (reference sequence). Trimming removed 3 bases from V and 9 bases from J, with 9 bases in between.